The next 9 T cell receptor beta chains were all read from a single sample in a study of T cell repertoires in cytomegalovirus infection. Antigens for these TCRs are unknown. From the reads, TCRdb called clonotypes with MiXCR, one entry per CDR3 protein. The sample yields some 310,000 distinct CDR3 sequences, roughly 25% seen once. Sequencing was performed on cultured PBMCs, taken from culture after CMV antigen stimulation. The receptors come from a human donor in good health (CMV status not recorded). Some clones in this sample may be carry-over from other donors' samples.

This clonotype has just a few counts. The CDR3 sequence is CATATSGNSYNEQFF. The CDR3 region has the DNA TGTGCCACCGCGACTAGCGGGAATTCCTACAATGAGCAGTTCTTC. This sequence joins TRBV10-3 and TRBJ2-1, with 11 positions matching TRBD2. The CDR3 has 15 amino acids. CDR1 and CDR2 (germline): ENHRY, SYGVKD. Trimming at V came to 10 bases and at J to 1 base, leaving 6 bases not matched to a gene.

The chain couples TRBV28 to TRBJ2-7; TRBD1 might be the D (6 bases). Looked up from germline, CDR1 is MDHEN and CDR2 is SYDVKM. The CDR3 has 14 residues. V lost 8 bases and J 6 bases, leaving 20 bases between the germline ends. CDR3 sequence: CASGRTGTRGEQYF. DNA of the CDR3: TGTGCCAGCGGTAGGACCGGGACAAGGGGCGAGCAGTACTTC.

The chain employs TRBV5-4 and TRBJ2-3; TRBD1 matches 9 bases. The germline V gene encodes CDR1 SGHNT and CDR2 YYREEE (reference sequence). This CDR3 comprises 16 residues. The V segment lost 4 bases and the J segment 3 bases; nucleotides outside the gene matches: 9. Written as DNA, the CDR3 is TGTGCCAGCAGCCAACGGGCGGGGACAGGGACAGATACGCAGTATTTT. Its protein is CASSQRAGTGTDTQYF.

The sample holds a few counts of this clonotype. CDR3 in amino acids: CSARDGDSTYEQYV. In nucleotides, the CDR3 is TGCAGTGCTAGAGATGGGGACAGTACCTACGAGCAGTACGTC. This chain links TRBV20-1 with TRBJ2-7; the match to TRBD1 covers 7 bases. Germline loops: CDR1 DFQATT, CDR2 SNEGSKA (reference sequence). V lost 0 bases to trimming and J lost 2 bases; unmatched junction nucleotides: 4. This CDR3 is 14 amino acids long.

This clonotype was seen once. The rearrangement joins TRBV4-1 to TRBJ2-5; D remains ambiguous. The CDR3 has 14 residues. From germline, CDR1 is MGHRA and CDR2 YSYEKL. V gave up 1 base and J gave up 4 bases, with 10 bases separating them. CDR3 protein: CASSQVFERETQYF. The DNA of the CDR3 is TGCGCCAGCAGCCAAGTTTTCGAGAGAGAGACCCAGTACTTC.

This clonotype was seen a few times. The CDR3 spells CATSSQANTQYF. DNA for the CDR3: TGTGCCACCTCATCACAGGCCAATACGCAGTATTTT. The rearrangement links TRBV6-2 or TRBV6-3 to TRBJ2-3, with D maybe TRBD1 (5 bases). Trimming removed 10 bases from V and 7 bases from J, with 15 bases in between. CDR1 is MNHEY and CDR2 is SVGEGT in the germline V gene. The CDR3 is 12 amino acids.

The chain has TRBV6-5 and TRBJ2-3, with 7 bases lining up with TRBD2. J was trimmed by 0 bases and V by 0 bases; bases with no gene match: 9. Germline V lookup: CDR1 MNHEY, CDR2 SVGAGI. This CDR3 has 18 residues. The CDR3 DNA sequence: TGTGCCAGCAGTTACTCGAGGATCACGGGACTAAGCACAGATACGCAGTATTTT. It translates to CASSYSRITGLSTDTQYF.

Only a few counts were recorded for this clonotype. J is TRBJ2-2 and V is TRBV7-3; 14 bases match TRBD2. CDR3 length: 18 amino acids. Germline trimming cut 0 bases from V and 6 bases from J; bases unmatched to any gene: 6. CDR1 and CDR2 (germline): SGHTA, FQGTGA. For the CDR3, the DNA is TGTGCCAGCAGCTTAACGACTAGCGGGAGGGCCGTCTCCGGGGAGCTGTTTTTT. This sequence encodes CASSLTTSGRAVSGELFF.

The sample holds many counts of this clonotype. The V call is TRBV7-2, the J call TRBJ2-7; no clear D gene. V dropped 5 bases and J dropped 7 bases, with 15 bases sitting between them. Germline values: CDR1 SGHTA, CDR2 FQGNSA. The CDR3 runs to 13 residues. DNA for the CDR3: TGTGCCAGCAGCCTCGCGTCTTATTTGGAGCAGTACTTC. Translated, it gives CASSLASYLEQYF.